Listed here are 11 T cell receptor beta chains from one sample, sequenced in a study of blood T cell repertoires in COVID-19. Libraries were prepared by immunoSEQ multiplex PCR; TCRdb keeps only in-frame clonotypes and omits some of them. The sample consists of 450,000 to 500,000 clones, 70% to 90% of them appearing once. The sequencing input was peripheral blood. The receptors here all came from a human donor in a cohort sampled during active COVID-19.

This chain links TRBV10-3 with TRBJ1-1; 7 nucleotides agree with TRBD1. Looked up from germline, CDR1 is ENHRY and CDR2 is SYGVKD. This CDR3 region has 15 residues. V lost 6 bases and J lost 0; bases outside the gene matches: 7. CDR3 loop: CAIRTQGQLNTEAFF. As DNA, the CDR3 is TGTGCCATCAGAACCCAGGGACAGTTGAACACTGAAGCTTTCTTT.

The J gene is TRBJ1-2, the V gene TRBV19; TRBD1 is a possible D gene (6 bases). V shed 5 bases and J shed 8 bases, with 12 bases lying between them. The CDR3 has 12 residues. CDR1 LNHDA and CDR2 SQIVND come from the germline V gene (reference sequence). The CDR3 reads CASSPRDNGYTF. The DNA for the CDR3 is TGTGCCAGTAGTCCCAGGGACAACGGCTACACCTTC.

The chain joins TRBV6-1 to TRBJ1-2, with 8 bases fitting TRBD1. Germline V gene sequence: CDR1 MNHNS, CDR2 SASEGT. With V trimmed by 2 bases and J by 3 bases, 17 bases remained unmatched. The CDR3 is 19 residues long. As DNA, the CDR3 is TGTGCCAGCAGTGAAAAGGAGGGGGCAGGGGGCGCCTCCCACTATGGCTACACCTTC. It yields the protein CASSEKEGAGGASHYGYTF.

This chain links TRBV5-1 with TRBJ1-1, with 8 nucleotides matching TRBD1. Germline V lookup: CDR1 SGHRS, CDR2 YFSETQ. The V gene end was trimmed by 4 bases and the J gene end by 4 bases; junction bases not matched to a gene: 6. The CDR3 is made up of 14 amino acids. The CDR3 coding sequence is TGCGCCAGCAGCCAGGACAGGGTTATCACTGAAGCTTTCTTT. It is translated as CASSQDRVITEAFF.

In its sample, this clone was seen once. The chain employs TRBV7-6 and TRBJ2-1, with 13 bases lining up with TRBD2. CDR3 size: 17 residues. J gave up 7 bases and V 4 bases, and 10 bases lay outside the gene matches. Germline CDR1 SGHVS, CDR2 FNYEAQ. The CDR3 DNA reads as TGTGCCAGCAGCTCCTCCTTTAGGGGACTAGCGGGGAATGAGCAGTTCTTC. Amino acid sequence: CASSSSFRGLAGNEQFF. The variable domain in full, completed from reference TRBV7-6 and TRBJ2-1, reads GAGVSQSPRYKVTKRGQDVALRCDPISGHVSLYWYRQALGQGPEFLTYFNYEAQQDKSGLPNDRFSAERPEGSISTLTIQRTEQRDSAMYRCASSSSFRGLAGNEQFFGPGTRLTVL.

The rearrangement joins TRBV3-1 (or the pseudogene TRBV3-2) to TRBJ2-6, with a weak D call TRBD2 (5 bases). Germline CDR1 reads LGHDT; CDR2 reads YNNKEL (reference sequence). The CDR3 runs to 15 residues. V was trimmed by 4 bases and J by 3 bases, leaving 10 bases between them. The CDR3 coding sequence is TGTGCCAGCAGCCTCCGGGGAGTTGGGGCCAACGTCCTGACTTTC. This translates into CASSLRGVGANVLTF.

This chain uses TRBV5-4 with TRBJ2-5; 11 bases are a match to TRBD2. This CDR3 region has 14 residues. The J segment lost 3 bases and the V segment lost 4 bases, leaving 2 bases of the junction unmatched. CDR1 and CDR2 from the germline V gene are SGHNT and YYREEE (reference sequence). CDR3 sequence (DNA): TGTGCCAGCAGCCCGGGACTAGCGGAAGAGACCCAGTACTTC. Translating it yields CASSPGLAEETQYF.

This chain's CDR3 is CASSPGTESSYNSPLHF. The CDR3 coding sequence is TGTGCCAGCAGCCCTGGGACAGAGAGCTCCTATAATTCACCCCTCCACTTT. This rearrangement joins TRBV7-9 to TRBJ1-6; 7 positions agree with TRBD1. V dropped 5 bases and J dropped 0; count of bases not matched to a gene: 7. The length of the CDR3 is 17 residues. CDR1 is SEHNR, CDR2 FQNEAQ, per germline (reference sequence).

The gene calls are TRBV5-1 and TRBJ1-2, with no clear D. Per the germline V gene, CDR1 is SGHRS and CDR2 is YFSETQ. This CDR3 has 13 amino acids. Trimming cost V 4 bases and J 4 bases, with 11 bases left between them. In DNA form, the CDR3 reads TGCGCCAGCAGCCAGACCGGGAGCTATGGCTACACCTTC. It translates to CASSQTGSYGYTF.

A single count supports this clone. This chain connects TRBV30 to TRBJ2-7; 8 positions match TRBD1. The trim removed 8 bases at V and 1 base at J, leaving 4 bases unmatched. The CDR3 has 12 residues. CDR1 and CDR2 (germline): GTSNPN, SVGIG (reference sequence). The CDR3 coding sequence is TGTGCCCAAGACAGGGGATCCTACGAGCAGTACTTC. This sequence encodes CAQDRGSYEQYF.

The V and J genes are TRBV24-1 and TRBJ2-1, with D possibly matching TRBD1 (5 bases). Germline lookup yields CDR1 KGHDR and CDR2 SFDVKD. The V and J ends lost 3 bases and 8 bases respectively, with 13 bases between them. CDR3 length: 14 amino acids. This chain's CDR3 is CATSDALRVDEQFF. CDR3 DNA: TGTGCCACCAGTGATGCGCTCAGGGTGGATGAGCAGTTCTTC.